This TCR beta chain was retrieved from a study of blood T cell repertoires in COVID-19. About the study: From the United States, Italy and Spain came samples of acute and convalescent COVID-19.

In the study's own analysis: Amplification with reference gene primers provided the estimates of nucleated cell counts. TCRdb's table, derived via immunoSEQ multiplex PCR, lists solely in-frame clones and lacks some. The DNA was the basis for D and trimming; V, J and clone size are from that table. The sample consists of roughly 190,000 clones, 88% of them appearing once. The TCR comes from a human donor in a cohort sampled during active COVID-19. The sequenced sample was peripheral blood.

CDR3 in amino acids: CASSLIGAGAQETQYF. CDR3 sequence (DNA): TGTGCCAGCAGCTTAATCGGAGCGGGAGCCCAAGAGACCCAGTACTTC. V and J are TRBV7-2 and TRBJ2-5; 8 nucleotides match TRBD2. The V segment lost 2 bases and the J segment 1 base; nucleotides outside the gene matches: 6. There are 16 residues in the CDR3. Germline V CDR1 and CDR2: SGHTA, FQGNSA.